The 29 T cell receptor beta chains listed next were all sequenced from one sample in a study of T cell repertoires in cytomegalovirus infection (dated by TCRdb to the late 2010s). The sample's treatment or condition label, decoded: in vitro stimulation with specific CMV peptide epitopes to enrich CMV-specific T cells. Data came from an Illumina HiSeq 1500. Clones were called with MiXCR by TCRdb after fastp trimmed the public reads at Q25, and only in-frame beta chains were retained. Identical CDR3 protein sequences are pooled into one entry, listed with their most common genes and DNA. In all, the sample holds about 470,000 distinct CDR3 sequences, and 42% of those were seen once. About 39% of the sample is held by the ten biggest clonotypes. Their antigens are not known. This material consisted of cultured PBMCs, taken from culture after CMV antigen stimulation. These receptors were obtained from a human donor in good health (CMV status not recorded). Some clones in this sample may be carry-over from other donors' samples.

The chain recombines TRBV4-3 with TRBJ2-5; 15 bases fit TRBD2. This CDR3 comprises 16 residues. In germline, CDR1 is LGHNA, CDR2 YSLEER. V trimming: 3 bases; J trimming: 5 bases; junction bases outside the gene matches: 4. The CDR3 loop is CASSHPGTSGGETQYF. The CDR3 DNA reads TGCGCCAGCAGCCATCCGGGGACTAGCGGGGGGGAGACCCAGTACTTC.

The chain is built from TRBV27 and TRBJ1-4; 7 nucleotides match TRBD1. This CDR3 has 13 residues. Germline CDR1 MNHEY, CDR2 SMNVEV (reference sequence). V trimming: 2 bases; J trimming: 8 bases; junction bases outside the gene matches: 2. The CDR3 DNA sequence: TGTGCCAGCAGTTTAGAGACAGGGGAAAAACTGTTTTTT. Its translation: CASSLETGEKLFF.

The chain couples TRBV27 to TRBJ2-7; no clear D. The CDR3 contains 13 residues. Trimming shortened V by 0 bases and J by 0 bases, and 3 bases separated the two germline ends. Germline lookup yields CDR1 MNHEY and CDR2 SMNVEV (reference sequence). The CDR3 spells CASSLSNSYEQYF. The CDR3 coding sequence is TGTGCCAGCAGTTTATCGAACTCCTACGAGCAGTACTTC.

DNA for the CDR3: TGCGCCAGCAGCCAAGGGTGGGGGGCTGGAACTAATGAAAAACTGTTTTTT. This encodes CASSQGWGAGTNEKLFF. The chain combines TRBV4-1 with TRBJ1-4; possible D gene TRBD1, 6 bases. Between the trimmed V and J ends, which lost 1 base and 1 base, there was a span of 13 bases. Germline V CDR1 and CDR2: MGHRA, YSYEKL. CDR3 length equals 17 residues.

In this sample, this clonotype turned up a few times. This rearrangement joins TRBV24-1 to TRBJ1-4; perhaps TRBD1 as D (6 bases). The V gene lost 5 bases and the J gene lost 4 bases, with 13 bases spanning the gap. Per germline, CDR1 KGHDR and CDR2 SFDVKD. This CDR3 comprises 15 residues. CDR3 residues: CATSATGSLNEKLFF. The CDR3 DNA sequence: TGTGCCACCAGTGCGACAGGCAGTCTTAATGAAAAACTGTTTTTT.

The J gene is TRBJ1-1, the V gene TRBV28, with D hard to call. V gave up 3 bases and J gave up 10 bases, with 12 bases separating them. The germline V gene has CDR1 MDHEN and CDR2 SYDVKM. CDR3 length: 12 amino acids. CDR3 nucleotides: TGTGCCAGCAGTTTTGGTCGAAGGTCAGCTTTCTTT. Protein product: CASSFGRRSAFF.

The J gene is TRBJ2-4, the V gene TRBV20-1; D could derive from TRBD1 or TRBD2 (5 bases each). The ends were cut back, 5 bases at V and 0 bases at J, with 14 bases in the middle. The CDR3 runs 15 residues. The germline gives CDR1 DFQATT, CDR2 SNEGSKA (reference sequence). CDR3 nucleotide sequence: TGCAGTGCTGAAGGGACGGTACTAGCCAAAAACATTCAGTACTTC. Translation: CSAEGTVLAKNIQYF.

The sample holds a few counts of this clonotype. V gene TRBV10-3 combines with J gene TRBJ1-2; 8 bases agree with TRBD1. This CDR3 has 13 residues. Per the germline V gene, CDR1 is ENHRY and CDR2 is SYGVKD. With 5 bases clipped from V and 3 bases from J, the junction kept 2 bases outside the gene matches. CDR3 protein: CAISTGGDYGYTF. The CDR3 DNA reads as TGTGCCATCAGTACAGGGGGAGACTATGGCTACACCTTC.

This clonotype appeared a few times. The chain combines TRBV18 with TRBJ2-3, with 7 bases lining up with TRBD1. The CDR3 totals 15 residues. V dropped 0 bases and J dropped 3; count of bases not matched to a gene: 3. CDR1 and CDR2 (germline): KGHSH, LQKENI. The DNA for the CDR3 is TGTGCCAGCTCACCACCCCGACAGGGAACAGATACGCAGTATTTT. It yields the protein CASSPPRQGTDTQYF.

This clonotype occurred a few times. This chain joins TRBV6-6 and TRBJ2-2; TRBD2 might be the D (6 bases). Germline V gives CDR1 MNHNY, CDR2 SVGAGI (reference sequence). This CDR3 is 13 amino acids long. V lost 0 bases and J 8 bases, leaving 7 bases between the germline ends. The chain's CDR3 is CASSYSGGGELFF. CDR3 coding DNA: TGTGCCAGCAGTTACTCGGGGGGAGGGGAGCTGTTTTTT.

This clonotype has only a few counts. The chain carries TRBV19 and TRBJ1-1; 7 nucleotides match TRBD1. CDR3 length: 17 amino acids. The J segment lost 5 bases and the V segment lost 3 bases, leaving 15 bases of the junction unmatched. Germline loops: CDR1 LNHDA, CDR2 SQIVND (reference sequence). Written as DNA, the CDR3 is TGTGCCAGTAGTATCGGGGACAGAAATCCTGGAAGTACTGAAGCTTTCTTT. Protein sequence: CASSIGDRNPGSTEAFF. The whole variable domain, filled in from reference TRBV19 and TRBJ1-1, reads DGGITQSPKYLFRKEGQNVTLSCEQNLNHDAMYWYRQDPGQGLRLIYYSQIVNDFQKGDIAEGYSVSREKKESFPLTVTSAQKNPTAFYLCASSIGDRNPGSTEAFFGQGTRLTVV.

The chain carries TRBV6-6 and TRBJ1-2, with TRBD1 matching over 12 bases. The trim removed 0 bases at V and 8 bases at J, leaving 4 bases unmatched. CDR1 and CDR2 from the germline V gene are MNHNY and SVGAGI (reference sequence). There are 15 residues in the CDR3. The CDR3 loop is CASSYSGTGGSGYTF. CDR3 in DNA: TGTGCCAGCAGTTACTCCGGGACAGGGGGCAGCGGCTACACCTTC.

The V gene is TRBV28, the J gene TRBJ1-5; D may be TRBD1 (6 bases). The V end lost 11 bases, the J end lost 7 bases, and 12 bases lay between the germline ends. Germline lookup yields CDR1 MDHEN and CDR2 SYDVKM. The CDR3 spans 11 residues. CDR3 protein: CAGGRGQPQHF. The CDR3 nucleotides are TGTGCCGGGGGCAGAGGCCAGCCCCAGCATTTT.

V is TRBV27 and J is TRBJ1-1; 7 nucleotides line up with TRBD1. The CDR3 contains 13 residues. Unmatched junction bases numbered 1, after V lost 3 bases and J lost 3 bases. Germline V gene data show CDR1 as MNHEY and CDR2 as SMNVEV (reference sequence). CDR3 bases: TGTGCCAGCAGTTTCGGACAGGACACTGAAGCTTTCTTT. Translation gives CASSFGQDTEAFF.

The chain has TRBV10-3 and TRBJ1-2; TRBD1 might be the D (6 bases). The CDR3 spans 15 residues. CDR1 ENHRY and CDR2 SYGVKD come from the germline V gene. V lost 6 bases, J lost 5 bases, and 19 bases lay in between. The CDR3 here is CAIRPNLQGAYGYTF. The CDR3, as DNA: TGTGCCATCAGACCCAACCTACAGGGAGCATATGGCTACACCTTC.

This clonotype was recorded many times. The rearrangement links TRBV7-8 to TRBJ2-2; the match to TRBD1 covers 11 bases. V trimming: 5 bases; J trimming: 6 bases; junction bases outside the gene matches: 8. The V gene's germline CDR1 is SGHVS and CDR2 FQNEAQ. The CDR3 extends over 16 amino acids. The CDR3 sequence is CASSPRTGGRPGELFF. CDR3 coding DNA: TGTGCCAGCAGCCCGCGGACAGGGGGCCGTCCCGGGGAGCTGTTTTTT.

The V gene is TRBV7-9, the J gene TRBJ1-5; 9 nucleotides align to TRBD1. There are 16 residues in the CDR3. V lost 5 bases, J lost 0 bases, and 5 bases stayed unmatched. The germline V gene has CDR1 SEHNR and CDR2 FQNEAQ (reference sequence). CDR3 residues: CASSQWDRDSNQPQHF. CDR3 nucleotides: TGTGCCAGCAGCCAATGGGACAGGGATAGCAATCAGCCCCAGCATTTT.

CDR3: CASSLWTSGSTDTQYF. In DNA, the CDR3 is TGTGCCAGCAGCCTCTGGACTAGCGGAAGCACAGATACGCAGTATTTT. The rearrangement joins TRBV7-8 to TRBJ2-3; TRBD2 aligns across 10 bases. Trimming cost V 5 bases and J 0 bases; bases outside gene matches: 5. The CDR3 is made up of 16 amino acids. Germline CDR1 reads SGHVS; CDR2 reads FQNEAQ. Based on the CDR3 plus reference TRBV7-8 and TRBJ2-3, the full variable domain is GAGVSQSPRYKVAKRGQDVALRCDPISGHVSLFWYQQALGQGPEFLTYFQNEAQLDKSGLPSDRFFAERPEGSVSTLKIQRTQQEDSAVYLCASSLWTSGSTDTQYFGPGTRLTVL.

This clonotype was counted between two and nine times. The chain links TRBV7-2 to TRBJ1-1; 7 nucleotides line up with TRBD1. The trim removed 4 bases at V and 2 bases at J, leaving 4 bases unmatched. Per germline, CDR1 SGHTA and CDR2 FQGNSA. This CDR3 has 14 residues. CDR3 sequence (DNA): TGTGCCAGCAGCTGGGGGACAGCCAACACTGAAGCTTTCTTT. This gives the protein CASSWGTANTEAFF.

In this sample, this clonotype turned up a few times. The chain employs TRBV27 and TRBJ2-7; 12 positions agree with TRBD2. CDR1 and CDR2 from the germline V gene are MNHEY and SMNVEV (reference sequence). The CDR3 is made up of 16 amino acids. Losses at the gene ends were 5 bases for V and 0 bases for J; bases not matched to a gene: 5. In DNA, the CDR3 is TGTGCCAGCAGTCCGGGACTAGCGGGTGTCTCCTACGAGCAGTACTTC. Encoded protein: CASSPGLAGVSYEQYF.

V is TRBV6-2 or TRBV6-3 and J is TRBJ2-1; TRBD2 matches at 10 bases. This CDR3 has 20 residues. J was trimmed by 0 bases and V by 1 base; bases with no gene match: 12. The germline CDR1 and CDR2 sequences are MNHEY and SVGEGT. CDR3 DNA sequence: TGTGCCAGCAGTTACTATGCGAGACTAGCGGGCCTCAGCTCCTACAATGAGCAGTTCTTC. Its protein product is CASSYYARLAGLSSYNEQFF.

The rearrangement links TRBV2 to TRBJ2-1; D gene uncertain. Germline V CDR1 and CDR2: SNHLY, FYNNEI. V was shortened by 7 bases and J by 3 bases, with 10 bases between the two germline ends. This CDR3 contains 13 residues. The CDR3 loop is CASTPLIYNEQFF. The CDR3 DNA is TGTGCCAGCACCCCCCTCATCTACAATGAGCAGTTCTTC.

In its sample, this clonotype was seen many times. V gene TRBV7-2 combines with J gene TRBJ2-7, with 12 bases that match TRBD2. The germline gives CDR1 SGHTA, CDR2 FQGNSA. This CDR3 comprises 15 residues. The J segment lost 6 bases and the V segment lost 5 bases, leaving 8 bases of the junction unmatched. CDR3 region: CASSPRGLAGAEQYF. The CDR3 DNA sequence: TGTGCCAGCAGCCCACGGGGACTAGCGGGCGCCGAGCAGTACTTC. The whole variable domain, remainder taken from reference TRBV7-2 and TRBJ2-7, is GAGVSQSPSNKVTEKGKDVELRCDPISGHTALYWYRQSLGQGLEFLIYFQGNSAPDKSGLPSDRFSAERTGGSVSTLTIQRTQQEDSAVYLCASSPRGLAGAEQYFGPGTRLTVT.

The V call is TRBV7-9, the J call TRBJ1-2, with D possibly matching TRBD1 (5 bases). V lost 5 bases and J lost 2, with 12 bases in between. Germline V gene sequence: CDR1 SEHNR, CDR2 FQNEAQ (reference sequence). The CDR3 consists of 14 residues. The CDR3 loop reads CASSQGGTNYGYTF. The CDR3 region has the DNA TGTGCCAGCAGCCAGGGAGGAACAAACTATGGCTACACCTTC.

This clonotype was observed a handful of times. This chain joins TRBV25-1 and TRBJ1-1; TRBD1 matches at 9 bases. The CDR3 is 14 amino acids. Germline CDR1 and CDR2: MGHDK and SYGVNS. Germline trimming cut 4 bases from V and 5 bases from J; bases unmatched to any gene: 5. The CDR3 nucleotides are TGTGCCAGCAGTGGGACAGGGGTCGTTACTGAAGCTTTCTTT. Protein: CASSGTGVVTEAFF.

The chain has TRBV7-2 and TRBJ1-4; weak D call: TRBD1 (5 bases). The CDR3 is made up of 16 amino acids. The germline gives CDR1 SGHTA, CDR2 FQGNSA. V shed 3 bases and J shed 3 bases, with 14 bases lying between them. This CDR3 is CASSFNRHSANEKLFF. CDR3 DNA: TGTGCCAGCAGCTTCAACAGGCATTCGGCTAATGAAAAACTGTTTTTT.

This clonotype was seen more than once but under ten times. This chain uses TRBV6-1 with TRBJ2-5; D gene uncertain. CDR3 length equals 13 residues. V was shortened by 10 bases and J by 5 bases, with 17 bases between the two germline ends. Germline CDR1 MNHNS, CDR2 SASEGT. For the CDR3, the DNA is TGTGCCACTTCCCCATCCGGGTCCGAGACCCAGTACTTC. It is translated as CATSPSGSETQYF.

This clonotype was seen a few times. The chain has TRBV7-8 and TRBJ2-7, with D possibly matching TRBD2 (6 bases). The V end lost 1 base, the J end lost 4 bases, and 23 bases lay between the germline ends. The CDR3 has 18 amino acids. Germline V gene lookup returns CDR1 SGHVS and CDR2 FQNEAQ. CDR3 nucleotide sequence: TGTGCCAGCAGCTTAGTTCCCACCGGGACTCTAGAGGAATACGAGCAGTACTTC. Translating gives CASSLVPTGTLEEYEQYF.

Only a few counts were recorded for this clonotype. The V and J genes are TRBV19 and TRBJ2-6; D may correspond to TRBD1 or TRBD2 (5 bases each). The CDR3 covers 18 residues. Trimming shortened V by 7 bases and J by 5 bases, and 24 bases separated the two germline ends. Germline V gene lookup returns CDR1 LNHDA and CDR2 SQIVND (reference sequence). The CDR3 spells CASKVRLTGGGWANVLTF. The CDR3 DNA reads as TGTGCCAGTAAAGTTCGGTTAACAGGAGGTGGCTGGGCCAACGTCCTGACTTTC.